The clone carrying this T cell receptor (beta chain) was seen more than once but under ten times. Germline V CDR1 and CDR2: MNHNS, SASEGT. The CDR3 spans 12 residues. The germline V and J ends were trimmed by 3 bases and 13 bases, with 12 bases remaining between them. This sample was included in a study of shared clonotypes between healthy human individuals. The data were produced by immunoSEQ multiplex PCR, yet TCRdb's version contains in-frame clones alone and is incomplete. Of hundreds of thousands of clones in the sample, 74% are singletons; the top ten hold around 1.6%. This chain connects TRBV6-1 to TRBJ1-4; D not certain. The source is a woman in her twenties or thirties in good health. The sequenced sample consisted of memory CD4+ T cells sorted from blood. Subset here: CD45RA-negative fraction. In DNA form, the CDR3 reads TGTGCCAGCAGTGAGGTGCGGTTCCGACTGTTTTTT. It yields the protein CASSEVRFRLFF.